This TCR beta chain was retrieved from a study of regulatory T cells in long-lasting Graves disease. Points from the study as a whole: New patients shared fewer than 1,000 public clonotypes, and persistent patients shared more, with over 2,500.

V was shortened by 7 bases and J by 4 bases, with 17 bases between the two germline ends. This CDR3 has 14 residues. Per the germline V gene, CDR1 is MNHNS and CDR2 is SASEGT. Only a few counts were recorded for this clonotype. The target antigen is unknown. Building the TCR beta libraries relied on iRepertoire HTBI primers, and CDR3 regions underwent Arm-PCR. In TCRdb, the multiplex PCR reads were re-called with MiXCR into one record per CDR3 protein. The repertoire holds 500,000 to 700,000 distinct CDR3 sequences, with around 32% as singletons. Time point reported: persistent/refractory GD, antithyroid drugs over 5 years with positive TRAb. Following extraction of RNA from PBMCs, that RNA was used to make the TCR library. Graves' disease diagnosis was established per American Thyroid Association guidelines. Patients all came to the study from an endocrinology department in Xi'an, China. EDTA tubes held 8 to 10 milliliters of peripheral blood from each patient.

This chain joins TRBV6-1 and TRBJ2-7; possible D gene TRBD2, 6 bases. The clonotype was recovered from a female donor with Graves disease. The source was peripheral blood mononuclear cells (PBMCs), collected when the disease was refractory, from a patient treated with antithyroid drugs. CDR3 sequence: CASTSAGKGYEQYF. CDR3 coding DNA: TGTGCCAGCACCTCGGCGGGGAAGGGGTACGAGCAGTACTTC.